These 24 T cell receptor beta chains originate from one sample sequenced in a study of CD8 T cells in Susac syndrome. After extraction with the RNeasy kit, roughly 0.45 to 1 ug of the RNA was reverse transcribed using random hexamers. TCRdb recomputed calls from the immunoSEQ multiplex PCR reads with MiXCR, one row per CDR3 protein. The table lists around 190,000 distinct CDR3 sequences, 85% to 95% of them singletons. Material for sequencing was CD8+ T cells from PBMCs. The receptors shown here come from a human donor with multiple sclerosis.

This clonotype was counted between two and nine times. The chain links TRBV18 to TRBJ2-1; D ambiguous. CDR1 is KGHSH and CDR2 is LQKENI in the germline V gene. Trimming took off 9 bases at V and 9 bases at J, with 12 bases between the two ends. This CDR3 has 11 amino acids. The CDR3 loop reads CASSPGGEQFF. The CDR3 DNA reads TGTGCCAGTAGTCCTGGTGGTGAGCAGTTCTTC.

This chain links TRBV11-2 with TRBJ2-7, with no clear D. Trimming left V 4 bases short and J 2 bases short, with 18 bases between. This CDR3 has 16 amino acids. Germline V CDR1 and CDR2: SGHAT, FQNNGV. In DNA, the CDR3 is TGTGCCAGCAGCTCCGGCGCAGGCTTTCCACCCTACGAGCAGTACTTC. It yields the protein CASSSGAGFPPYEQYF.

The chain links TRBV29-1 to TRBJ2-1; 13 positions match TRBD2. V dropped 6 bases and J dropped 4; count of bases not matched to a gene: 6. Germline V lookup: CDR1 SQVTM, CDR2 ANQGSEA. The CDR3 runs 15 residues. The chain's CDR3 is CSVPPGLAGYNEQFF. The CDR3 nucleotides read TGCAGCGTCCCCCCGGGACTAGCGGGATACAATGAGCAGTTCTTC.

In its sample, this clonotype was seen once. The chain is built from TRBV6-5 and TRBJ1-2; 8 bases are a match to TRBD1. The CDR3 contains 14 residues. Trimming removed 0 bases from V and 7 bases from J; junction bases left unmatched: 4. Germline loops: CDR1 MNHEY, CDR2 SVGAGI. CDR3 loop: CASSYSAGGSGYTF. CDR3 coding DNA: TGTGCCAGCAGTTACTCGGCAGGGGGCTCTGGCTACACCTTC.

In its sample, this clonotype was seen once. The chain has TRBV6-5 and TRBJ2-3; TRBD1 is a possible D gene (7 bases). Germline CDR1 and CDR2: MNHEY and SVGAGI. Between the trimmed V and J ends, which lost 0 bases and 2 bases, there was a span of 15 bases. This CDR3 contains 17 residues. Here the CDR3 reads CASSYSGGQLDTDTQYF. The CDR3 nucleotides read TGTGCCAGCAGTTACTCGGGGGGACAGCTTGACACAGATACGCAGTATTTT.

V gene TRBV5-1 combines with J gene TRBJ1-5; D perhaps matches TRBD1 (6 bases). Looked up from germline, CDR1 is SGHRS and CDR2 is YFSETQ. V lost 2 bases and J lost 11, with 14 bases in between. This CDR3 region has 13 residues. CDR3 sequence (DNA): TGCGCCAGCAGCTTAGAGCAAGGGGGGGCCCAGCATTTT. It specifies CASSLEQGGAQHF.

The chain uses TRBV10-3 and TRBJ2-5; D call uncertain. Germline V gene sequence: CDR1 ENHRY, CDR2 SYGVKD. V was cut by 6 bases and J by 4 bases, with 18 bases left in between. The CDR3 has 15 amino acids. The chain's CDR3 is CAISPEERPRETQYF. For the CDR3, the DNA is TGTGCCATCAGCCCTGAAGAGAGGCCAAGAGAGACCCAGTACTTC.

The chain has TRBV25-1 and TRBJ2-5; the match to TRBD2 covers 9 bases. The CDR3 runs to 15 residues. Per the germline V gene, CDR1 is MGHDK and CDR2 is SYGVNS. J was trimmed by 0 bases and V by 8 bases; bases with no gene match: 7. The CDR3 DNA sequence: TGTGCCAGCGCGAGACTAGCGGAGAACCAAGAGACCCAGTACTTC. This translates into CASARLAENQETQYF.

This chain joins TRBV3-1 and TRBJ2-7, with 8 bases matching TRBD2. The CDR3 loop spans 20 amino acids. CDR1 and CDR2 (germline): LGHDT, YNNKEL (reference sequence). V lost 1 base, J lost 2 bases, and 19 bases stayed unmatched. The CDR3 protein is CASSQASGLAGLKSTYEQYF. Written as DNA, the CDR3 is TGTGCCAGCAGCCAAGCTTCCGGGTTAGCGGGACTAAAGAGTACCTACGAGCAGTACTTC.

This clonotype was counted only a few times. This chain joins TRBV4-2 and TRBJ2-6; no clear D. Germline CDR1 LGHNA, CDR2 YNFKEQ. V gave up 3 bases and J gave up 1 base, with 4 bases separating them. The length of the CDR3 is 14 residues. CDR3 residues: CASSQTSGANVLTF. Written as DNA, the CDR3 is TGTGCCAGCAGCCAGACATCTGGGGCCAACGTCCTGACTTTC.

CDR3 nucleotides: TGTGCCAGTAGTATTTCCCTAGTGAGGGAGCAGTACTTC. It yields the protein CASSISLVREQYF. This chain joins TRBV19 and TRBJ2-7; no clear D gene. The CDR3 covers 13 residues. V lost 3 bases, J lost 7 bases, and 13 bases lay in between. In germline, CDR1 is LNHDA, CDR2 SQIVND (reference sequence).

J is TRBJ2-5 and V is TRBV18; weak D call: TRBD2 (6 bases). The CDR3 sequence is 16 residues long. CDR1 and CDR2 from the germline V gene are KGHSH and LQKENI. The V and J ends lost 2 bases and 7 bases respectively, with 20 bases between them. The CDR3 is CASSPSPRLEFGTQYF. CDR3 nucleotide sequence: TGTGCCAGCTCACCATCCCCAAGACTAGAGTTTGGGACCCAGTACTTC.

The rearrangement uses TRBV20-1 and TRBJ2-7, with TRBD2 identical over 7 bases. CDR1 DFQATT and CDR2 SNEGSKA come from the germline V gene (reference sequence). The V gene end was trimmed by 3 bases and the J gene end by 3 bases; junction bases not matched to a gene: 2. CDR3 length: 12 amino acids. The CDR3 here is CSASPSGYEQYF. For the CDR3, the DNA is TGCAGTGCTAGTCCTAGCGGCTACGAGCAGTACTTC.

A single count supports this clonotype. The CDR3 sequence is CASSHRSGEANVLTF. The CDR3 DNA is TGTGCCAGCAGCCACAGATCAGGGGAAGCCAACGTCCTGACTTTC. The chain employs TRBV27 and TRBJ2-6; a possible D gene is TRBD1 (6 bases). V was shortened by 6 bases and J by 7 bases, with 16 bases between the two germline ends. The CDR3 is 15 residues long. Germline loops: CDR1 MNHEY, CDR2 SMNVEV (reference sequence).

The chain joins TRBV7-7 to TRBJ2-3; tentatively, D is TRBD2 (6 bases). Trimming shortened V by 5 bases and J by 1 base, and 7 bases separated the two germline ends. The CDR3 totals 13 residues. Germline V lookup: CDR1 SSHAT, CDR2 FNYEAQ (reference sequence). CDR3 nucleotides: TGTGCCAGCAGCCGGGAGCGCACAGATACGCAGTATTTT. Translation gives CASSRERTDTQYF.

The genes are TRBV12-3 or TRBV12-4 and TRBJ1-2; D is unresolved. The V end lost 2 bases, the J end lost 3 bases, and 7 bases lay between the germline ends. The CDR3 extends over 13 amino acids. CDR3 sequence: CASSLIGYYGYTF. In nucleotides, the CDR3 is TGTGCCAGCAGTTTAATAGGGTACTATGGCTACACCTTC.

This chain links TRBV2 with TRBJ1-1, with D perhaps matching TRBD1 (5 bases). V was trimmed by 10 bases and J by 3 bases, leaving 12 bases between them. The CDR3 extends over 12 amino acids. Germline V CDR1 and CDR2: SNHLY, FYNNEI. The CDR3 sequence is CAIMGTHTEAFF. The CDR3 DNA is TGTGCCATCATGGGGACCCACACTGAAGCTTTCTTT.

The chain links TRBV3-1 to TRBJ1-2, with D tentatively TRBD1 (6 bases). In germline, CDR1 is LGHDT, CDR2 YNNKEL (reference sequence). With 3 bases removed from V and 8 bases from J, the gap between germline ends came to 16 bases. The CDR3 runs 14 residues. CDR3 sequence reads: CASSQGGAQGGYTF. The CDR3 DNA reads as TGTGCCAGCAGCCAGGGGGGGGCTCAGGGAGGCTACACCTTC.

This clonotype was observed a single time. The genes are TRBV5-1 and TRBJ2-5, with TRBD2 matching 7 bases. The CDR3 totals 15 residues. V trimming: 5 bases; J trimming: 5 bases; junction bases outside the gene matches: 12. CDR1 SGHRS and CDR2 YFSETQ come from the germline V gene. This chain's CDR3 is CASSPQSPRGETQYF. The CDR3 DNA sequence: TGCGCCAGCAGTCCCCAGTCCCCGCGGGGGGAGACCCAGTACTTC.

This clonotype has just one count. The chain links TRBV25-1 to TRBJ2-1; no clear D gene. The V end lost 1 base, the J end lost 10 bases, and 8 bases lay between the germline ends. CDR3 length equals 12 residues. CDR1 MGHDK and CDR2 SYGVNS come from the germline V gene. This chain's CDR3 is CASSEFVGEQFF. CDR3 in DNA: TGTGCCAGCAGTGAATTCGTTGGGGAGCAGTTCTTC.

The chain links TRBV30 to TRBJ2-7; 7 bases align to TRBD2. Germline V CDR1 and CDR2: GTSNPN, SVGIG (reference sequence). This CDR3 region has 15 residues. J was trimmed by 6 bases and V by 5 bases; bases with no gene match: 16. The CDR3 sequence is CAWALIAGWGSEQYF. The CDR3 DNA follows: TGTGCCTGGGCCCTAATAGCGGGTTGGGGGAGCGAGCAGTACTTC.

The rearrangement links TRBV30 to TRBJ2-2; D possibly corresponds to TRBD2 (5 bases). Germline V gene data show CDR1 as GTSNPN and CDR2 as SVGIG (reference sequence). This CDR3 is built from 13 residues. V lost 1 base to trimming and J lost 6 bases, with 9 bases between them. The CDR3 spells CAWSETGSGELFF. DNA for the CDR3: TGTGCCTGGAGTGAGACGGGATCCGGGGAGCTGTTTTTT.

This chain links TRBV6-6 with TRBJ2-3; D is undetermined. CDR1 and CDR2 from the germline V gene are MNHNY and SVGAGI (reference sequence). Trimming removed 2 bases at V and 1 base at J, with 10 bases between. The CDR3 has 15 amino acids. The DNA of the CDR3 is TGTGCCAGCAGTTACCCCTCAACAGGCACAGATACGCAGTATTTT. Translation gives CASSYPSTGTDTQYF.

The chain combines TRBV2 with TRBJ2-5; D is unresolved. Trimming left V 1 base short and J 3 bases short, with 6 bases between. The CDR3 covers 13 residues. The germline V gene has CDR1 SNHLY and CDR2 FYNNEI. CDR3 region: CASSEGAEETQYF. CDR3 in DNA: TGTGCCAGCAGTGAAGGTGCAGAAGAGACCCAGTACTTC.